This T cell receptor beta chain was sequenced during a study of T cell responses to AZD1222 COVID-19 vaccine (dated by TCRdb to the early 2020s). At the level of the whole study: TCR sequencing covered more than 230 trial participants: approximately 200 given two doses of AZD1222 and approximately 26 given two doses of MenACWY control vaccine. Trial participants were enrolled by age into subgroups of 18-55, 56-69 and 70-plus years, and about 150, 27 and 61 TCR-sequenced participants, respectively, were included in these subgroups. What the study reported, not specific to this receptor: Most participants were white British and females outnumbered males, and the authors suggested that clonal diversity may have been underestimated. In the small 56-69-year group, the increase in depth fell short of significance, most likely because of low power. Because no day 14 peak-response samples were available, repertoires were characterized only after the peak T cell response. Nearly half of unique spike-specific TCRs reportedly recognized epitopes outside regions mutated in the B.1.351 and B.1.1.7 variants. After two AZD1222 doses, spike-specific TCR breadth and depth were significantly higher than at day 0 and than in MenACWY recipients. The vaccine-associated CD4 TCRs covered the entire spike protein, and the dominant responses fell in regions 160-218 and 743-854. Only six AZD1222 recipients were SARS-CoV-2 seropositive at baseline, limiting conclusions about previously exposed vaccinees.

As for this clone: Its antigen is unknown. No base-level quality is on record; no much larger clone is a single base apart.

Relative to germline, V is 5 bases shorter and J is 6 bases shorter, with 13 bases between their ends. The cysteine opens and the phenylalanine closes a CDR3 of 14 amino acids. Only the CDR3 DNA is retained, 42 bases long and in frame from the first base. CDR1 and CDR2, per the germline V gene (reference sequence), are MNHEY and SMNVEV. The CDR3 regions of human TCRbeta chains were subjected to immunosequencing. As for how the authors treated the data: Repertoire TCRs were matched against a reference library of SARS-CoV-2-specific TCRs generated with the MIRA antigen-specificity platform. Breadth was defined as the fraction of unique TCRs that were SARS-CoV-2-associated, and depth was defined as the fraction of total T cells that were SARS-CoV-2-associated. Using the MIRA data, every spike-specific TCR was mapped to the spike region that the TCR reacted to and assigned to either a CD4 or a CD8 class. Log10-transformed breadth and depth values were compared by one-way ANOVA with Sidak's multiple comparisons tests. TCRdb holds this immuneACCESS table with in-frame rearrangements only. Some clones are missing; in checked studies, unresolved V genes explain under half, and the rest has no known cause. That table gives V, J and clone size, and the DNA gave D and trimming. The sample has 150,000 to 200,000 clones on record, approximately 91% of them singletons. The top ten hold less than 1.5% of the sample.

What this sample's time point label stands for: about 28 days (+/-7) after the second vaccine dose. AZD1222 recipients whose second dose came at about 4 weeks and those whose second dose came at about 12 weeks were combined into one group, since spike-specific TCR depth and breadth did not differ between the two schedules. Samples from vaccinated people were obtained from the UK trials COV001 and COV002, which included a single-blind randomized controlled phase 2/3 trial of AZD1222 (ChAdOx1 nCoV-19) in healthy adults. For TCRbeta chain sequencing, PBMC samples were collected from trial participants at day 0 and at day 28 after the second dose.

Sequencing used peripheral blood, obtained 28 days after the second AZD1222 dose. The rearrangement combines TRBV27 with TRBJ2-2, with the D call tentatively TRBD1 or TRBD2, each fitting 5 bases. The sequence derives from an adult who received the AZD1222 COVID-19 vaccine. The CDR3 sequence is CASSRDPIPGELFF. The DNA is as follows: TGTGCCAGCAGTAGGGACCCCATTCCCGGGGAGCTGTTTTTT.